Listed here are 32 T cell receptor beta chains from one sample, sequenced in a study of shared clonotypes between healthy human individuals. Sequenced by immunoSEQ multiplex PCR; TCRdb stores in-frame clones only, minus some. The sample yields fewer than 3 million clones, roughly 92% seen once. Sequencing input: naive CD4+ T cells from PBMCs. Indicated subset: CD45RA+ positively selected. The receptors were sampled from a man younger than 35 in good health. Some clones in this sample may be carry-over from other donors' samples.

Regarding this clone: The same CDR3 is also encoded by other DNA sequences in this sample. The chain combines TRBV9 with TRBJ2-3, with TRBD2 matching over 10 bases. The germline V gene has CDR1 SGDLS and CDR2 YYNGEE. There are 15 residues in the CDR3. The junction had 3 bases not matched to a gene; V was cut back by 3 bases and J by 2 bases. The CDR3 bases are TGTGCCAGCAGCGCCACTAGCGGGATCACAGATACGCAGTATTTT. Translated, it gives CASSATSGITDTQYF.

The chain has TRBV18 and TRBJ1-2, with 9 bases matching TRBD1. Germline V gene lookup returns CDR1 KGHSH and CDR2 LQKENI. V gave up 2 bases and J gave up 5 bases; unmatched junction bases: 6. This CDR3 comprises 15 residues. In DNA form, the CDR3 reads TGTGCCAGCTCACCAGGGACAGGGACTGATTATGGCTACACCTTC. Translated: CASSPGTGTDYGYTF.

The chain uses TRBV9 and TRBJ2-2, with 9 bases lining up with TRBD2. The length of the CDR3 is 15 residues. Germline-derived CDR1 and CDR2 are SGDLS and YYNGEE. Unmatched junction bases numbered 5, after V lost 2 bases and J lost 6 bases. This CDR3 reads CASSVTSGNSGELFF. CDR3 nucleotide sequence: TGTGCCAGCAGCGTGACTAGCGGCAACTCCGGGGAGCTGTTTTTT.

CDR3 loop: CATQPRTGLGEQYF. The CDR3 bases are TGTGCCACCCAACCCAGGACAGGCCTGGGGGAGCAGTACTTC. The rearrangement uses TRBV2 and TRBJ2-7, with 7 positions matching TRBD1. This CDR3 has 14 amino acids. The trim removed 10 bases at V and 7 bases at J, leaving 16 bases unmatched. Germline loops: CDR1 SNHLY, CDR2 FYNNEI. The entire variable domain, with the rest obtained from reference TRBV2 and TRBJ2-7, is as follows: EPEVTQTPSHQVTQMGQEVILRCVPISNHLYFYWYRQILGQKVEFLVSFYNNEISEKSEIFDDQFSVERPDGSNFTLKIRSTKLEDSAMYFCATQPRTGLGEQYFGPGTRLTVT.

This rearrangement joins TRBV28 to TRBJ2-2, with D possibly TRBD1 on 6 matching bases. The CDR3 has 15 residues. In germline, CDR1 is MDHEN, CDR2 SYDVKM. V was pared by 5 bases and J by 2 bases, with 12 bases between. CDR3: CASSSGQINTGELFF. The CDR3 DNA reads as TGTGCCAGCAGTAGCGGACAGATAAACACCGGGGAGCTGTTTTTT.

The rearrangement uses TRBV6-4 and TRBJ2-7; 10 bases align to TRBD2. J gave up 3 bases and V 2 bases, and 13 bases lay outside the gene matches. This CDR3 has 18 amino acids. Per the germline V gene, CDR1 is MRHNA and CDR2 is SNTAGT. CDR3 in DNA: TGTGCCAGCAGTGACGAGGGGCCTAGCGGGAGAAACTTCTACGAGCAGTACTTC. Translated: CASSDEGPSGRNFYEQYF.

This clone was detected only once. The chain is built from TRBV27 and TRBJ2-4, with D possibly TRBD2 on 6 matching bases. The germline CDR1 and CDR2 sequences are MNHEY and SMNVEV (reference sequence). Trimming shortened V by 1 base and J by 3 bases, and 16 bases separated the two germline ends. This CDR3 region has 17 residues. The CDR3 loop is CASSLLSSGGGKNIQYF. CDR3 DNA: TGTGCCAGCAGTTTATTAAGTAGCGGTGGCGGCAAAAACATTCAGTACTTC.

V and J are TRBV2 and TRBJ1-2, with TRBD1 matching over 9 bases. Germline loops: CDR1 SNHLY, CDR2 FYNNEI. CDR3 length equals 13 residues. V lost 6 bases to trimming and J lost 7 bases; unmatched junction nucleotides: 6. The CDR3 loop reads CASRAGTGTGYTF. CDR3 sequence (DNA): TGTGCCAGCAGGGCCGGGACAGGGACTGGCTACACCTTC. The whole variable domain, filled in from reference TRBV2 and TRBJ1-2, reads EPEVTQTPSHQVTQMGQEVILRCVPISNHLYFYWYRQILGQKVEFLVSFYNNEISEKSEIFDDQFSVERPDGSNFTLKIRSTKLEDSAMYFCASRAGTGTGYTFGSGTRLTVV.

J is TRBJ2-5 and V is TRBV30, with TRBD2 matching over 13 bases. The CDR3 consists of 17 residues. The J segment lost 5 bases and the V segment lost 7 bases, leaving 16 bases of the junction unmatched. Germline V gives CDR1 GTSNPN, CDR2 SVGIG (reference sequence). The CDR3 sequence is CASSPGTSGKGVETQYF. The CDR3 DNA follows: TGTGCCTCAAGTCCCGGGACTAGCGGGAAAGGGGTGGAGACCCAGTACTTC.

V is TRBV14 and J is TRBJ2-7, with D possibly TRBD1 on 5 matching bases. The CDR3 consists of 13 residues. Germline CDR1 SGHDN, CDR2 FVKESK. The V end was cut by 5 bases, the J end by 3 bases, with 11 bases between. CDR3 nucleotide sequence: TGTGCCAGCAGCTTCGACAGAATCTACGAGCAGTACTTC. Residues: CASSFDRIYEQYF.

This chain joins TRBV5-4 and TRBJ1-2, with 8 bases that match TRBD1. Germline V gene lookup returns CDR1 SGHNT and CDR2 YYREEE (reference sequence). The CDR3 consists of 16 residues. V dropped 5 bases and J dropped 6; count of bases not matched to a gene: 15. CDR3 protein: CASSLFQGAQYHGYTF. In nucleotides, the CDR3 is TGTGCCAGCAGTTTATTTCAGGGGGCGCAATATCATGGCTACACCTTC.

The gene calls are TRBV2 and TRBJ2-7; 7 bases map to TRBD2. The CDR3 totals 14 residues. Germline-derived CDR1 and CDR2 are SNHLY and FYNNEI. J gave up 4 bases and V 7 bases, and 10 bases lay outside the gene matches. As DNA, the CDR3 is TGTGCCAGCACCTTGGGAGGGGTCGTGTACGAGCAGTACTTC. The encoded protein is CASTLGGVVYEQYF.

The sample holds one count of this clone. This sequence joins TRBV28 and TRBJ2-3, with D perhaps matching TRBD1 (5 bases). Trimming left V 5 bases short and J 4 bases short, with 19 bases between. Germline CDR1 reads MDHEN; CDR2 reads SYDVKM. The CDR3 runs to 16 residues. The DNA of the CDR3 is TGTGCCAGCAGTCTGCACGAGGCAGGGTATGCAGATACGCAGTATTTT. Its translation is CASSLHEAGYADTQYF.

This clone was recorded only once. V and J are TRBV6-6 and TRBJ1-3, with D perhaps TRBD1 (6 bases). Trimming took off 6 bases at V and 0 bases at J, with 15 bases between the two ends. CDR1 is MNHNY and CDR2 is SVGAGI in the germline V gene (reference sequence). The CDR3 spans 16 residues. In DNA, the CDR3 is TGTGCCAGCAGCCGCATGGGGGCTGGCTCTGGAAACACCATATATTTT. Its protein product is CASSRMGAGSGNTIYF.

This chain uses TRBV9 with TRBJ2-3; TRBD2 agrees at 9 bases. The CDR3 has 17 residues. Germline V gene sequence: CDR1 SGDLS, CDR2 YYNGEE. V was clipped by 4 bases and J by 6 bases; unmatched bases: 15. CDR3 protein: CASSFRHSGGPRDTQYF. CDR3 coding DNA: TGTGCCAGCAGCTTCCGGCATAGCGGGGGCCCGAGGGATACGCAGTATTTT.

The chain employs TRBV7-9 and TRBJ2-5; 9 bases fit TRBD1. The ends lost 1 base at V and 5 bases at J; junction bases unmatched: 11. The CDR3 contains 17 residues. From germline, CDR1 is SEHNR and CDR2 FQNEAQ (reference sequence). The CDR3 protein is CASSLVRQGVVLETQYF. CDR3 sequence (DNA): TGTGCCAGCAGCTTAGTTCGACAGGGGGTTGTGTTGGAGACCCAGTACTTC.

This chain joins TRBV4-1 and TRBJ2-3; TRBD1 or TRBD2 may be the D gene (5 bases each). The CDR3 runs to 17 residues. CDR1 is MGHRA and CDR2 is YSYEKL in the germline V gene. V lost 1 base, J lost 1 base, and 15 bases lay in between. The CDR3 protein is CASSQASGPGRTDTQYF. For the CDR3, the DNA is TGCGCCAGCAGCCAAGCTTCGGGCCCGGGGCGCACAGATACGCAGTATTTT.

In its sample, this clone was seen once. This chain uses TRBV4-1 with TRBJ2-3, with a weak D call TRBD2 (6 bases). Per germline, CDR1 MGHRA and CDR2 YSYEKL. V was shortened by 3 bases and J by 2 bases, with 21 bases between the two germline ends. This CDR3 is built from 18 residues. Written as DNA, the CDR3 is TGCGCCAGCAGCCAGGCAGTGGGACTCGTTATTTCCACAGATACGCAGTATTTT. Translating gives CASSQAVGLVISTDTQYF.

This CDR3 is CASSIEVGYSYEQYF. The CDR3 DNA sequence: TGTGCCAGTAGTATAGAGGTCGGATACTCCTACGAGCAGTACTTC. V usage is TRBV19 and J usage is TRBJ2-7; unclear D gene. CDR1 is LNHDA, CDR2 SQIVND, per germline (reference sequence). The CDR3 runs to 15 residues. Trimming stripped 0 bases from V and 0 bases from J, with 9 bases between.

V and J are TRBV11-1 and TRBJ2-1, with TRBD2 as a possible D gene (6 bases). The V and J ends lost 2 bases and 6 bases respectively, with 14 bases between them. CDR1 is SGHAT and CDR2 is FQDESV in the germline V gene (reference sequence). CDR3 length: 15 amino acids. The CDR3 DNA follows: TGTGCCAGCAGCTTAAAACGGGAGAGGGGCAATGAGCAGTTCTTC. Protein: CASSLKRERGNEQFF.

V and J are TRBV9 and TRBJ2-1; D is ambiguous. The CDR3 runs to 17 residues. V lost 3 bases to trimming and J lost 0 bases, with 16 bases between them. The V gene's germline CDR1 is SGDLS and CDR2 YYNGEE. CDR3 DNA sequence: TGTGCCAGCAGCGACCCAATCCAGGATCGCTCCTACAATGAGCAGTTCTTC. Its protein is CASSDPIQDRSYNEQFF.

This chain joins TRBV7-9 and TRBJ1-2; a weak D match, TRBD1 (6 bases). V was shortened by 4 bases and J by 3 bases, with 9 bases between the two germline ends. Germline loops: CDR1 SEHNR, CDR2 FQNEAQ (reference sequence). The CDR3 totals 13 residues. CDR3 coding DNA: TGTGCCAGCAGCTCTTCAGGGGACTATGGCTACACCTTC. Translation: CASSSSGDYGYTF.

The chain employs TRBV5-5 and TRBJ1-2, with 8 bases that match TRBD1. The CDR3 runs to 14 residues. V lost 0 bases and J lost 8; bases outside the gene matches: 6. CDR1 SGHKS and CDR2 YYEKEE come from the germline V gene (reference sequence). The CDR3 region is CASSLAPGGMGYTF. CDR3 sequence (DNA): TGTGCCAGCAGCTTGGCGCCAGGGGGCATGGGCTACACCTTC.

This rearrangement joins TRBV7-2 to TRBJ2-3, with 8 positions matching TRBD2. This CDR3 region has 16 residues. CDR1 SGHTA and CDR2 FQGNSA come from the germline V gene. Trimming at V came to 0 bases and at J to 0 bases, leaving 2 bases not matched to a gene. CDR3 sequence: CASSLASGDSTDTQYF. CDR3 nucleotides: TGTGCCAGCAGCTTAGCTAGCGGGGACAGCACAGATACGCAGTATTTT.

The rearrangement uses TRBV29-1 and TRBJ2-4, with TRBD2 identical over 12 bases. After removal of 4 bases from V and 1 base from J, the junction contained 11 bases not matched to a gene. The CDR3 extends over 18 amino acids. Germline CDR1 SQVTM, CDR2 ANQGSEA. The CDR3 sequence is CSVGSASGRGGAKNIQYF. The DNA of the CDR3 is TGCAGCGTTGGTTCGGCTAGCGGGAGGGGAGGGGCCAAAAACATTCAGTACTTC.

This chain's CDR3 is CASSYSAQALSEAFF. CDR3 nucleotide sequence: TGTGCCAGCAGTTACTCGGCACAGGCGCTATCTGAAGCTTTCTTT. The rearrangement links TRBV6-5 to TRBJ1-1; D may be TRBD1 (5 bases). The V gene lost 0 bases and the J gene lost 6 bases, with 14 bases spanning the gap. This CDR3 spans 15 amino acids. The germline V gene encodes CDR1 MNHEY and CDR2 SVGAGI.

V is TRBV27 and J is TRBJ2-3, with TRBD2 matching over 8 bases. The CDR3 consists of 15 residues. V gave up 3 bases and J gave up 3 bases; unmatched junction bases: 5. The germline V gene has CDR1 MNHEY and CDR2 SMNVEV (reference sequence). The CDR3 spells CASSFNREGTDTQYF. The CDR3 nucleotides are TGTGCCAGCAGTTTCAATCGGGAGGGAACAGATACGCAGTATTTT.

The V and J genes are TRBV25-1 and TRBJ1-5; tentative D call: TRBD1 (5 bases). This CDR3 comprises 14 residues. CDR1 is MGHDK and CDR2 is SYGVNS in the germline V gene. V gave up 1 base and J gave up 4 bases, with 8 bases separating them. CDR3 nucleotides: TGTGCCAGCAGTGAATGGGACCTAAATCAGCCCCAGCATTTT. Residues: CASSEWDLNQPQHF. Full variable domain (missing parts from reference TRBV25-1 and TRBJ1-5): EADIYQTPRYLVIGTGKKITLECSQTMGHDKMYWYQQDPGMELHLIHYSYGVNSTEKGDLSSESTVSRIRTEHFPLTLESARPSHTSQYLCASSEWDLNQPQHFGDGTRLSIL.

The chain is built from TRBV28 and TRBJ2-3, with 9 positions matching TRBD1. CDR1 and CDR2 (germline): MDHEN, SYDVKM. Losses at the gene ends were 4 bases for V and 7 bases for J; bases not matched to a gene: 9. The CDR3 spans 15 residues. CDR3 nucleotide sequence: TGTGCCAGCAGTTCCTTCGGACAGGGGAGTCATACGCAGTATTTT. Its protein product is CASSSFGQGSHTQYF.

The rearrangement links TRBV2 to TRBJ1-2; TRBD1 aligns across 8 bases. The germline V gene has CDR1 SNHLY and CDR2 FYNNEI. J gave up 6 bases and V 4 bases, and 10 bases lay outside the gene matches. CDR3 length: 15 amino acids. The CDR3 DNA reads as TGTGCCAGCAGTGGAGGGACAGGAGGAATGAATGGCTACACCTTC. Protein sequence: CASSGGTGGMNGYTF.

The chain combines TRBV27 with TRBJ2-7, with TRBD2 matching over 7 bases. The CDR3 consists of 16 residues. V shed 2 bases, J shed 4 bases, and the junction held 11 bases outside the gene matches. Germline lookup yields CDR1 MNHEY and CDR2 SMNVEV (reference sequence). CDR3 region: CASSLKLGGISYEQYF. CDR3 nucleotides: TGTGCCAGCAGTTTAAAGTTGGGAGGGATCTCGTACGAGCAGTACTTC.

The chain joins TRBV10-3 to TRBJ1-5; D unclear. CDR1 ENHRY and CDR2 SYGVKD come from the germline V gene. The length of the CDR3 is 16 residues. Trimming left V 0 bases short and J 7 bases short, with 16 bases between. The CDR3 protein is CAISESVGRVGQPQHF. The CDR3 DNA sequence: TGTGCCATCAGTGAGTCGGTTGGGAGGGTGGGCCAGCCCCAGCATTTT.